A single sample is the source of the 12 T cell receptor beta chains below, sequenced in a study of T cell responses to AZD1222 COVID-19 vaccine. Sequencing used immunoSEQ multiplex PCR; TCRdb keeps in-frame clones, though not all of them. The table shows about 190,000 clones, with roughly 93% occurring only once. The sequences come from peripheral blood, collected on day 0 of AZD1222 vaccination. The receptors come from an adult in good health.

This rearrangement joins TRBV27 to TRBJ2-2; 7 bases fit TRBD2. The germline CDR1 and CDR2 sequences are MNHEY and SMNVEV (reference sequence). The CDR3 is 14 amino acids. V dropped 3 bases and J dropped 3; count of bases not matched to a gene: 1. The CDR3 region is CASSFAGDTGELFF. CDR3 DNA sequence: TGTGCCAGCAGTTTCGCGGGGGACACCGGGGAGCTGTTTTTT.

This chain joins TRBV18 and TRBJ1-5; D is unresolved. The CDR3 is made up of 14 amino acids. Germline assignment: CDR1 KGHSH and CDR2 LQKENI. V was shortened by 2 bases and J by 2 bases, with 7 bases between the two germline ends. The CDR3 DNA sequence: TGTGCCAGCTCACCAGGGAGGGGCAATCAGCCCCAGCATTTT. It specifies CASSPGRGNQPQHF.

The chain carries TRBV18 and TRBJ2-7; 9 bases align to TRBD2. The CDR3 contains 15 residues. Germline CDR1 and CDR2: KGHSH and LQKENI. V was pared by 2 bases and J by 6 bases, with 8 bases of the junction left unmatched. In DNA form, the CDR3 reads TGTGCCAGCTCACCAGGGTCACGCGGGGGGGCCGAGCAGTACTTC. Protein: CASSPGSRGGAEQYF.

The chain is built from TRBV19 and TRBJ1-1; a possible D gene is TRBD1 (6 bases). V dropped 0 bases and J dropped 8 bases, with 13 bases sitting between them. Germline-derived CDR1 and CDR2 are LNHDA and SQIVND (reference sequence). The CDR3 consists of 14 residues. CDR3 DNA: TGTGCCAGTAGTATAGAACTTCAGGGGATCGAAGCTTTCTTT. Translation: CASSIELQGIEAFF.

Here the CDR3 reads CASSPTWTGEGYNEQFF. The CDR3 nucleotides read TGTGCCAGCAGCCCCACATGGACAGGGGAGGGTTACAATGAGCAGTTCTTC. The chain couples TRBV7-8 to TRBJ2-1; 9 bases are shared with TRBD1. V lost 5 bases, J lost 4 bases, and 12 bases stayed unmatched. The CDR3 consists of 17 residues. Looked up from germline, CDR1 is SGHVS and CDR2 is FQNEAQ.

CDR3 in amino acids: CASSLGLAGPGRETQYF. DNA for the CDR3: TGTGCCAGCAGCTTAGGACTAGCGGGACCCGGTCGGGAGACCCAGTACTTC. The chain joins TRBV7-2 to TRBJ2-5, with 11 nucleotides matching TRBD2. The CDR3 spans 17 residues. Trimming cost V 1 base and J 5 bases; bases outside gene matches: 9. CDR1 and CDR2 (germline): SGHTA, FQGNSA.

This chain links TRBV15 with TRBJ2-7; D gene unclear. Trimming left V 1 base short and J 0 bases short, with 7 bases between. The V gene's germline CDR1 is LNHNV and CDR2 YYDKDF (reference sequence). The CDR3 loop spans 14 amino acids. This CDR3 reads CATSRGTDSYEQYF. For the CDR3, the DNA is TGTGCCACCAGCAGAGGCACAGACTCCTACGAGCAGTACTTC.

The rearrangement joins TRBV13 to TRBJ1-1; D remains ambiguous. Per germline, CDR1 PRHDT and CDR2 FYEKMQ (reference sequence). This CDR3 contains 16 residues. Trimming took off 3 bases at V and 0 bases at J, with 14 bases between the two ends. Here the CDR3 DNA reads TGTGCCAGCAGCTTTTCAAGTGGGAGCTTGAACACTGAAGCTTTCTTT. Protein product: CASSFSSGSLNTEAFF.

The J gene is TRBJ2-7, the V gene TRBV4-2, with unresolved D. V was clipped by 0 bases and J by 5 bases, with 17 bases between them. The germline V gene has CDR1 LGHNA and CDR2 YNFKEQ. The CDR3 has 16 amino acids. This CDR3 reads CASSQDSSGFVNEQYF. The CDR3 coding sequence is TGTGCCAGCAGCCAAGATTCTTCCGGGTTCGTGAACGAGCAGTACTTC.

Only one count was recorded for this clone. V and J are TRBV20-1 and TRBJ2-7, with D hard to call. CDR3 length: 11 residues. Trimming pared 8 bases from V and 5 bases from J, leaving 13 bases between. Germline values: CDR1 DFQATT, CDR2 SNEGSKA (reference sequence). CDR3 nucleotides: TGCAGTTCTCGGCATCTGGACGAGCAGTACTTC. This sequence encodes CSSRHLDEQYF.

This chain joins TRBV18 and TRBJ1-5; D may be TRBD1 (5 bases). V was cut by 2 bases and J by 1 base, with 15 bases left in between. CDR3 length: 17 residues. Germline lookup yields CDR1 KGHSH and CDR2 LQKENI. Written as DNA, the CDR3 is TGTGCCAGCTCACCAAATTTCGGGGGATCCAGCAATCAGCCCCAGCATTTT. This codes for CASSPNFGGSSNQPQHF.

This clone has just one count. The chain employs TRBV7-9 and TRBJ1-1, with 9 bases fitting TRBD1. J was trimmed by 4 bases and V by 5 bases; bases with no gene match: 5. The germline V gene has CDR1 SEHNR and CDR2 FQNEAQ (reference sequence). The CDR3 covers 14 residues. The DNA of the CDR3 is TGTGCCAGCAGCCTACAGGGGGCATCCACTGAAGCTTTCTTT. Translation: CASSLQGASTEAFF.